The 10 T cell receptor beta chains listed next were all sequenced from one sample in a study of cytomegalovirus exposure and HLA in healthy donors. This table comes from immunoSEQ multiplex PCR, and its TCRdb copy is limited to in-frame clones, with some not included. The sample contains roughly 48,000 clones, just over 85% of which appear only once. The sample was PBMCs. These TCRs come from a woman in her twenties or thirties in good health and CMV-seronegative.

The chain carries TRBV29-1 and TRBJ2-3, with D perhaps matching TRBD2 (5 bases). Trimming pared 0 bases from V and 4 bases from J, leaving 8 bases between. Germline CDR1 and CDR2: SQVTM and ANQGSEA. There are 13 residues in the CDR3. CDR3 residues: CSVEDPGADTQYF. CDR3 in DNA: TGCAGCGTTGAAGATCCCGGGGCAGATACGCAGTATTTT.

The gene calls are TRBV10-1 and TRBJ1-1, with D perhaps matching TRBD1 (5 bases). The CDR3 totals 13 residues. V lost 5 bases to trimming and J lost 0 bases, with 7 bases between them. Germline V lookup: CDR1 WNHNN, CDR2 SYGVQD (reference sequence). The CDR3 protein is CASSQGMNTEAFF. As DNA, the CDR3 is TGCGCCAGCAGTCAGGGAATGAACACTGAAGCTTTCTTT.

The V and J genes are TRBV29-1 and TRBJ1-2; unclear D gene. Germline CDR1 and CDR2: SQVTM and ANQGSEA. With 3 bases removed from V and 4 bases from J, the gap between germline ends came to 9 bases. The CDR3 extends over 12 amino acids. CDR3 in amino acids: CSVDSRGYGYTF. As DNA, the CDR3 is TGCAGCGTTGATAGCAGAGGCTATGGCTACACCTTC.

About this clone itself: A much larger clone is a single base away; this may be a read error. The chain recombines TRBV27 with TRBJ2-7; maybe TRBD1 (5 bases). This CDR3 spans 12 amino acids. Trimming shortened V by 6 bases and J by 3 bases, and 9 bases separated the two germline ends. Germline V gives CDR1 MNHEY, CDR2 SMNVEV (reference sequence). The CDR3 is CASSPTVYEQYF. DNA of the CDR3: TGTGCCAGCAGCCCGACAGTCTACGAGCAGTACTTC.

The DNA of the CDR3 is TGTGCCAGCTCCCCCCTCGAACTCAATGAGCAGTTCTTC. Translation gives CASSPLELNEQFF. The rearrangement uses TRBV18 and TRBJ2-1, with D unresolved. Trimming left V 6 bases short and J 6 bases short, with 12 bases between. Germline assignment: CDR1 KGHSH and CDR2 LQKENI. The CDR3 extends over 13 amino acids. The whole variable domain, filled in from reference TRBV18 and TRBJ2-1, reads NAGVMQNPRHLVRRRGQEARLRCSPMKGHSHVYWYRQLPEEGLKFMVYLQKENIIDESGMPKERFSAEFPKEGPSILRIQQVVRGDSAAYFCASSPLELNEQFFGPGTRLTVL.

The table lists this clone with a count of one. V usage is TRBV2 and J usage is TRBJ2-7, with 9 nucleotides matching TRBD2. The length of the CDR3 is 16 residues. The germline CDR1 and CDR2 sequences are SNHLY and FYNNEI. The ends lost 6 bases at V and 1 base at J; junction bases unmatched: 10. The CDR3 coding sequence is TGTGCCAGCAGCAGACGGATAGCGGGAGTTTCCTACGAGCAGTACTTC. It encodes CASSRRIAGVSYEQYF.

J is TRBJ1-2 and V is TRBV27; 8 bases align to TRBD1. The CDR3 spans 13 residues. With V trimmed by 6 bases and J by 7 bases, 7 bases remained unmatched. The germline V gene encodes CDR1 MNHEY and CDR2 SMNVEV (reference sequence). The CDR3 DNA reads TGTGCCAGCAGAGACAGGGGAGGACTTGGCTACACCTTC. This codes for CASRDRGGLGYTF.

This chain links TRBV29-1 with TRBJ2-4; 7 bases match TRBD1. V trimming: 6 bases; J trimming: 0 bases; junction bases outside the gene matches: 2. The CDR3 covers 13 residues. Germline V gene sequence: CDR1 SQVTM, CDR2 ANQGSEA. The CDR3 DNA is TGCAGCGTGGGACAGCTAGCCAAAAACATTCAGTACTTC. Protein product: CSVGQLAKNIQYF.

J is TRBJ2-7 and V is TRBV10-3, with a possible D match to TRBD1 (5 bases). Deletions cut 2 bases from V and 6 bases from J, with 14 bases between. Germline V gene lookup returns CDR1 ENHRY and CDR2 SYGVKD. The CDR3 runs to 14 residues. The chain's CDR3 is CAISEGLAGPEQYF. The CDR3 DNA reads TGTGCCATCAGTGAGGGTTTAGCAGGGCCCGAGCAGTACTTC.

The chain recombines TRBV15 with TRBJ1-2; unclear D gene. The germline V gene has CDR1 LNHNV and CDR2 YYDKDF (reference sequence). The V and J ends lost 0 bases and 5 bases respectively, with 10 bases between them. This CDR3 is 14 amino acids long. CDR3 sequence: CATSRDHAEYGYTF. In nucleotides, the CDR3 is TGTGCCACCAGCAGAGATCATGCGGAATATGGCTACACCTTC.